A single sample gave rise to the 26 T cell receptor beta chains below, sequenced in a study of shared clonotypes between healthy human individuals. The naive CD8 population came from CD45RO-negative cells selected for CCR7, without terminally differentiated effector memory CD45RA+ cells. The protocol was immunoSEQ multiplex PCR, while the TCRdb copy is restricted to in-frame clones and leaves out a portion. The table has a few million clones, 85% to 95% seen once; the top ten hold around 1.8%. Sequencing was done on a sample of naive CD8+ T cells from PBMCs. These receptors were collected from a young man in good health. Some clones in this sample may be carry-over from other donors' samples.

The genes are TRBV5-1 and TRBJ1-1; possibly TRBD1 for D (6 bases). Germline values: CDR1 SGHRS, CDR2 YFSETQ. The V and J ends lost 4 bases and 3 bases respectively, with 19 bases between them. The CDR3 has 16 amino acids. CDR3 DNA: TGCGCCAGCAGCACATCAAGACAGGTGGTCGACACTGAAGCTTTCTTT. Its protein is CASSTSRQVVDTEAFF. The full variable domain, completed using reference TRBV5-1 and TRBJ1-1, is KAGVTQTPRYLIKTRGQQVTLSCSPISGHRSVSWYQQTPGQGLQFLFEYFSETQRNKGNFPGRFSGRQFSNSRSEMNVSTLELGDSALYLCASSTSRQVVDTEAFFGQGTRLTVV.

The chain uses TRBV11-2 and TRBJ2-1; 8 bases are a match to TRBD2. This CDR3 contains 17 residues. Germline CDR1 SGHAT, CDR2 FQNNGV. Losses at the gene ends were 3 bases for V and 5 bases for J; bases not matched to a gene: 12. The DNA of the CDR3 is TGTGCCAGCAGCTTTCCGGGTTTACGGGAGGGGGACAATGAGCAGTTCTTC. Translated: CASSFPGLREGDNEQFF.

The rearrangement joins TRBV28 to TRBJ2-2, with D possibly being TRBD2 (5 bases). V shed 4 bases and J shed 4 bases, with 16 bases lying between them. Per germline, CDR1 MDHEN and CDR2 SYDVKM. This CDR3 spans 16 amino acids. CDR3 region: CASSSLIAMVTGELFF. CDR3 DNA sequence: TGTGCCAGCAGTTCCCTGATAGCGATGGTCACCGGGGAGCTGTTTTTT. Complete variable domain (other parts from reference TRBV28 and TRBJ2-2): DVKVTQSSRYLVKRTGEKVFLECVQDMDHENMFWYRQDPGLGLRLIYFSYDVKMKEKGDIPEGYSVSREKKERFSLILESASTNQTSMYLCASSSLIAMVTGELFFGEGSRLTVL.

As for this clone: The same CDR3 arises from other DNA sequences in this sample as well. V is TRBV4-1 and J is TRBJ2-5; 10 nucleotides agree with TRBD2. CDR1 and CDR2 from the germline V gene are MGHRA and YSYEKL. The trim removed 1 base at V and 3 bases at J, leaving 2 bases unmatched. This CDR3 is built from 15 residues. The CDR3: CASSQGTSGKETQYF. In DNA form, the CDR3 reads TGCGCCAGCAGCCAAGGTACTAGCGGGAAAGAGACCCAGTACTTC.

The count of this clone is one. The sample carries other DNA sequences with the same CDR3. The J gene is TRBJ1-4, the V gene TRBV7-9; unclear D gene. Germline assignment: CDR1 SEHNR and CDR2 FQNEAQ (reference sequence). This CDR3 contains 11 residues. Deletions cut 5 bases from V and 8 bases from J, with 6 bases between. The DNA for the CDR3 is TGTGCCAGCAGCCCTGGGGAAAAACTGTTTTTT. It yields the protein CASSPGEKLFF. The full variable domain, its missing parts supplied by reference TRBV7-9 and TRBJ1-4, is DTGVSQNPRHKITKRGQNVTFRCDPISEHNRLYWYRQTLGQGPEFLTYFQNEAQLEKSRLLSDRFSAERPKGSFSTLEIQRTEQGDSAMYLCASSPGEKLFFGSGTQLSVL.

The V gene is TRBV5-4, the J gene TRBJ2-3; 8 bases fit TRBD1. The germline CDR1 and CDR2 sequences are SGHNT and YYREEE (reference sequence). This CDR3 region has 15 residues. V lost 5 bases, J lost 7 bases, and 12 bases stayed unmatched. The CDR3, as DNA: TGTGCCAGCAGACCGCCGGGACAGGCCGGGTATACGCAGTATTTT. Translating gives CASRPPGQAGYTQYF.

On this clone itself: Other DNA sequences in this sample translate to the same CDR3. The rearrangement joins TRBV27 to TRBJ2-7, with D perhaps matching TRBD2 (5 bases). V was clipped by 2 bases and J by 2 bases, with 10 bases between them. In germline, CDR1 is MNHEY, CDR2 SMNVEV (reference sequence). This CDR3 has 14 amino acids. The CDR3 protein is CASSLRGRTYEQYF. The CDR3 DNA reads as TGTGCCAGCAGTTTACGGGGAAGGACCTACGAGCAGTACTTC.

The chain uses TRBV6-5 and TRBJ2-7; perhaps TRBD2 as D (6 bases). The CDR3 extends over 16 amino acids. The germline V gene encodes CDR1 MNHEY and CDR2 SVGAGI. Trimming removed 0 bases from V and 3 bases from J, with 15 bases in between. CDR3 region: CASSYSFGRTIYEQYF. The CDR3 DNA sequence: TGTGCCAGCAGTTACTCGTTTGGGAGGACCATCTACGAGCAGTACTTC.

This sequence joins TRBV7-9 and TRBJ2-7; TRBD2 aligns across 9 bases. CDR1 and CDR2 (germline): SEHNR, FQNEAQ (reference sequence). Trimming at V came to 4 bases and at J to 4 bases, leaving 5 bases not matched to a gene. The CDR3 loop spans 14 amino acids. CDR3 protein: CASSSGTSRYEQYF. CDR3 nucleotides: TGTGCCAGCAGCTCCGGGACTAGCCGATACGAGCAGTACTTC. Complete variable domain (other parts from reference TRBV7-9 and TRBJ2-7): DTGVSQNPRHKITKRGQNVTFRCDPISEHNRLYWYRQTLGQGPEFLTYFQNEAQLEKSRLLSDRFSAERPKGSFSTLEIQRTEQGDSAMYLCASSSGTSRYEQYFGPGTRLTVT.

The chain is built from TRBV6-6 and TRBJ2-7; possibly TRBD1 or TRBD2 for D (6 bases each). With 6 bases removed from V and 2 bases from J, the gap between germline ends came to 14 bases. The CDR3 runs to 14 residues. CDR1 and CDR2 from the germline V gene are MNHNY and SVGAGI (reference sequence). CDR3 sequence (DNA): TGTGCCAGCAGCCCCCCGGGGGCCCCCTACGAGCAGTACTTC. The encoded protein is CASSPPGAPYEQYF.

In DNA form, the CDR3 reads TGTGCCTGGAGTGTTAGACAGGGGATTCAGCCCCAGCATTTT. Protein product: CAWSVRQGIQPQHF. The chain links TRBV30 to TRBJ1-5, with 8 bases fitting TRBD1. CDR3 size: 14 residues. Germline V CDR1 and CDR2: GTSNPN, SVGIG (reference sequence). V lost 0 bases and J lost 6; bases outside the gene matches: 4.

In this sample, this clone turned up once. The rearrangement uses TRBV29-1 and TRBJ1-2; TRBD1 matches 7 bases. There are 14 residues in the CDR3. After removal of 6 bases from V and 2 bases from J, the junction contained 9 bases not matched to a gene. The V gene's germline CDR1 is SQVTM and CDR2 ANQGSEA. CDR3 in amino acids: CSVMDPRGNYGYTF. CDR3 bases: TGCAGCGTGATGGACCCCAGGGGGAACTATGGCTACACCTTC. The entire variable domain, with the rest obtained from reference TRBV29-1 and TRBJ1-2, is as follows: SAVISQKPSRDICQRGTSLTIQCQVDSQVTMMFWYRQQPGQSLTLIATANQGSEATYESGFVIDKFPISRPNLTFSTLTVSNMSPEDSSIYLCSVMDPRGNYGYTFGSGTRLTVV.

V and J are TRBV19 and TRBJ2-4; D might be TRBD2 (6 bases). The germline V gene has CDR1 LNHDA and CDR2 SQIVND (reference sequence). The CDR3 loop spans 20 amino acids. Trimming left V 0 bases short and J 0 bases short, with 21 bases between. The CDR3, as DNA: TGTGCCAGTAGTATAGATCAAGGTTGGGGACTGGCGCTAGCCAAAAACATTCAGTACTTC. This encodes CASSIDQGWGLALAKNIQYF. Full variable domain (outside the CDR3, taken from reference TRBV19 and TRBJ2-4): DGGITQSPKYLFRKEGQNVTLSCEQNLNHDAMYWYRQDPGQGLRLIYYSQIVNDFQKGDIAEGYSVSREKKESFPLTVTSAQKNPTAFYLCASSIDQGWGLALAKNIQYFGAGTRLSVL.

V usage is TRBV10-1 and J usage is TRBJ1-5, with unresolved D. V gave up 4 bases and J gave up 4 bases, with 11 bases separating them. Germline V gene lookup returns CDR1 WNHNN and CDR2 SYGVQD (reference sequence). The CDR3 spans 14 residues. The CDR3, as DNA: TGCGCCAGCAGTGTAGACAACAGTAATCAGCCCCAGCATTTT. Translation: CASSVDNSNQPQHF.

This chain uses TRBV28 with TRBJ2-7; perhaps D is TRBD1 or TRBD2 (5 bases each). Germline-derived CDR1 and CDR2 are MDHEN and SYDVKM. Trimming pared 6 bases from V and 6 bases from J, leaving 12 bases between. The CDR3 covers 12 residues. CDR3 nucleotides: TGTGCCAGCAGCGTAATGGGACGCGAGCAGTACTTC. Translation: CASSVMGREQYF.

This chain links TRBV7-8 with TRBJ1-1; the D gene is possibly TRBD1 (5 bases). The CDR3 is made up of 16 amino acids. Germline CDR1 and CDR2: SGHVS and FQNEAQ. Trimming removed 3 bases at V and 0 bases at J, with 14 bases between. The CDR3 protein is CASSFPTGPVNTEAFF. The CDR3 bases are TGTGCCAGCAGCTTCCCGACGGGGCCCGTGAACACTGAAGCTTTCTTT.

Written as DNA, the CDR3 is TGTGCCAGCAGGTTTGACAGCCAAGAGACCCAGTACTTC. Its protein product is CASRFDSQETQYF. The chain uses TRBV27 and TRBJ2-5; tentatively, D is TRBD1 (5 bases). Trimming took 6 bases from V and 1 from J, leaving 9 bases between them. The V gene's germline CDR1 is MNHEY and CDR2 SMNVEV (reference sequence). The CDR3 length is 13 residues.

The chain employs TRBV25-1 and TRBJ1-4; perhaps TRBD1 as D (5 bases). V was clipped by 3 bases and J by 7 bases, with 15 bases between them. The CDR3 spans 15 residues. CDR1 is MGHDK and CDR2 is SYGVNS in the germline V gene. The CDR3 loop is CASSDETVPLEKLFF. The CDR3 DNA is TGTGCCAGCAGTGACGAGACAGTTCCCCTTGAAAAACTGTTTTTT.

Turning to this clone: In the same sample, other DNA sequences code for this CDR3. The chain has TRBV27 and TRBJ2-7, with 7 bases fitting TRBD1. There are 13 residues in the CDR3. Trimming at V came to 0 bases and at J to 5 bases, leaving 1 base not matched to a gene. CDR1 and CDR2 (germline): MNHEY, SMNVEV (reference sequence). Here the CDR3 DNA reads TGTGCCAGCAGTTTATCACAGGGGAACGAGCAGTACTTC. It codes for CASSLSQGNEQYF.

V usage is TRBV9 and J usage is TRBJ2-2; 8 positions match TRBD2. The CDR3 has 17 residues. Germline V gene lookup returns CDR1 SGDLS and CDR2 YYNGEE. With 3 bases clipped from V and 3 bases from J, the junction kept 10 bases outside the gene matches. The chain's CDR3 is CASSDPSTSEDTGELFF. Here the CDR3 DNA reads TGTGCCAGCAGCGATCCCTCGACTAGCGAGGACACCGGGGAGCTGTTTTTT. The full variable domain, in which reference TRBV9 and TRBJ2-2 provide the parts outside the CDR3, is DSGVTQTPKHLITATGQRVTLRCSPRSGDLSVYWYQQSLDQGLQFLIQYYNGEERAKGNILERFSAQQFPDLHSELNLSSLELGDSALYFCASSDPSTSEDTGELFFGEGSRLTVL.

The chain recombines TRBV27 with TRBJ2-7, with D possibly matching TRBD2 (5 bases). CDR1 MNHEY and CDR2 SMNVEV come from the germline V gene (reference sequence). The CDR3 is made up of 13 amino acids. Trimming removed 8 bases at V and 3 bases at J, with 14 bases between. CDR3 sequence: CASSYGEFYEQYF. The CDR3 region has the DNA TGTGCCAGCTCCTACGGGGAGTTCTACGAGCAGTACTTC.

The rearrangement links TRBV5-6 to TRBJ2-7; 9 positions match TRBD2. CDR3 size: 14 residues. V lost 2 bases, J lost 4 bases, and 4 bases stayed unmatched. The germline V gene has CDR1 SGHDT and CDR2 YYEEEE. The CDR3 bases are TGTGCCAGCAGCTTTGCTAGCGGGAAATACGAGCAGTACTTC. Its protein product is CASSFASGKYEQYF.

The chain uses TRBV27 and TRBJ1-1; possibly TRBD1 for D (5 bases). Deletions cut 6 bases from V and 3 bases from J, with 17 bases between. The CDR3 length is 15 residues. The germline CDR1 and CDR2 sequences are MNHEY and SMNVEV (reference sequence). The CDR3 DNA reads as TGTGCCAGCAGCCTGGACCAGGGATTTGACACTGAAGCTTTCTTT. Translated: CASSLDQGFDTEAFF.

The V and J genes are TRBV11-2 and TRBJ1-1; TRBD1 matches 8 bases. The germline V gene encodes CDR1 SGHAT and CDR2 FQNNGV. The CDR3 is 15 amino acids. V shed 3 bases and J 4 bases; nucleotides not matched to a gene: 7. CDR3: CASSLTRGRGTEAFF. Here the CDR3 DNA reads TGTGCCAGCAGCTTGACCAGGGGGCGCGGCACTGAAGCTTTCTTT.

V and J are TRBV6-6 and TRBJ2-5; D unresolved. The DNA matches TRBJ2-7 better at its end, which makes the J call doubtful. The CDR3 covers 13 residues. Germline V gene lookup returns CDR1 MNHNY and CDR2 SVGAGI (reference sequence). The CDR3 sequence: CASSVGPGYEQYF. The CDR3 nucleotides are TGTGCCAGCAGTGTAGGCCCCGGGTACGAGCAGTACTTC.

The CDR3: CASSTRDSSLPGELFF. The DNA for the CDR3 is TGTGCCAGCAGCACCCGGGACTCCTCGCTTCCCGGGGAGCTGTTTTTT. The chain recombines TRBV7-6 with TRBJ2-2; possible D gene TRBD2, 6 bases. The length of the CDR3 is 16 residues. Germline V gene data show CDR1 as SGHVS and CDR2 as FNYEAQ. Trimming pared 5 bases from V and 6 bases from J, leaving 19 bases between.